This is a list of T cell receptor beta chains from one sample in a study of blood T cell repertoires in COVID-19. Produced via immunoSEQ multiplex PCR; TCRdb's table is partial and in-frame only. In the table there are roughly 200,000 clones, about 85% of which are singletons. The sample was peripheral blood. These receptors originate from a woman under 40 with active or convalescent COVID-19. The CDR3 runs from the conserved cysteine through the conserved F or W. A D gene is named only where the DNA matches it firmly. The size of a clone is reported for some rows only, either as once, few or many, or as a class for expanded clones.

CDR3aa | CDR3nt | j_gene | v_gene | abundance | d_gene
CASSELGVIYGYTF | TGCGCCAGCAGCGAGCTAGGGGTGATCTATGGCTACACCTTC | TRBJ1-2 | TRBV5-1 | - | -
CASSDLQGTDTQYF | TGTGCCAGCAGTGACTTACAGGGCACAGATACGCAGTATTTT | TRBJ2-3 | TRBV6-4 | - | -
CASSPPGTGSYEQYF | TGTGCCAGCAGTCCACCCGGGACAGGCTCCTACGAGCAGTACTTC | TRBJ2-7 | TRBV28 | - | TRBD1
CASSLGTGYTF | TGTGCCAGCAGCTTAGGGACAGGCTACACCTTC | TRBJ1-2 | TRBV11-2 | - | -
CASIRGPSYEQYF | TGTGCCAGCATCAGGGGCCCCTCCTACGAGCAGTACTTC | TRBJ2-7 | TRBV6-5 | - | -
CASTRLAGGEAQYF | TGCGCCAGCACTCGACTAGCGGGAGGGGAGGCGCAGTATTTT | TRBJ2-3 | TRBV5-1 | - | TRBD2
CASSAGFPYEQYF | TGTGCCAGTAGTGCCGGGTTTCCCTACGAGCAGTACTTC | TRBJ2-7 | TRBV19 | - | -
CAWSVGTVRGYTF | TGTGCCTGGAGTGTTGGGACAGTTCGAGGCTACACCTTC | TRBJ1-2 | TRBV30 | - | TRBD1
CASSSRQAATNEKLFF | TGCGCCAGCAGTTCTAGACAGGCCGCAACTAATGAAAAACTGTTTTTT | TRBJ1-4 | TRBV5-1 | - | -
CASSYLGQGARNEQFF | TGTGCCAGCAGCTACCTCGGACAGGGGGCGCGAAATGAGCAGTTCTTC | TRBJ2-1 | TRBV5-4 | - | TRBD1
CASSSGGETQYF | TGTGCCAGCAGCAGCGGGGGGGAGACCCAGTACTTC | TRBJ2-5 | TRBV11-2 | - | TRBD2
CASSLSGRTDTQYF | TGTGCCAGCAGCCTAAGTGGGCGCACAGATACGCAGTATTTT | TRBJ2-3 | TRBV11-2 | - | -
CASSLAPSREQFF | TGCGCCAGCAGCTTGGCCCCCTCCCGTGAGCAGTTCTTC | TRBJ2-1 | TRBV5-1 | - | -
CASSMGALAINEQFF | TGTGCCAGTAGTATGGGAGCACTAGCGATCAATGAGCAGTTCTTC | TRBJ2-1 | TRBV19 | few | TRBD2
CASSIQINEKLFF | TGTGCCAGCAGCATACAGATTAATGAAAAACTGTTTTTT | TRBJ1-4 | TRBV2 | - | -
CASSPQGGDYGYTF | TGTGCCAGCAGCCCACAGGGAGGGGACTATGGCTACACCTTC | TRBJ1-2 | TRBV2 | - | -
CASSPQGQGYTEAFF | TGTGCCAGCTCACCCCAGGGACAGGGGTACACTGAAGCTTTCTTT | TRBJ1-1 | TRBV18 | - | TRBD1
CASNWGFRGRTGELFF | TGTGCCAGCAATTGGGGATTCAGGGGAAGAACCGGGGAGCTGTTTTTT | TRBJ2-2 | TRBV28 | - | -
CASRVRLQSYNSPLHF | TGTGCCAGCAGGGTGAGATTACAGAGCTATAATTCACCCCTCCACTTT | TRBJ1-6 | TRBV2 | once | -
CASSDGQGSTF | TGTGCCAGCAGCGACGGACAGGGGTCCACCTTC | TRBJ1-2 | TRBV5-6 | - | TRBD1
CASSQTGNYGLTEAFF | TGTGCCAGCTCCCAAACAGGGAATTACGGGTTGACTGAAGCTTTCTTT | TRBJ1-1 | TRBV18 | - | -
CASSFSPREAGLTDTQYF | TGTGCCAGCAGTTTTTCCCCCCGCGAAGCGGGGTTAACAGATACGCAGTATTTT | TRBJ2-3 | TRBV6-4 | once | TRBD2
CASSGSENTEAFF | TGTGCCAGCAGCGGTTCAGAAAACACTGAAGCTTTCTTT | TRBJ1-1 | TRBV13 | - | -
CASINTGGNYEQYF | TGTGCCAGCATTAACACTGGCGGAAACTACGAGCAGTACTTC | TRBJ2-7 | TRBV7-9 | - | -
CASSALYNEQFF | TGCGCCAGCAGCGCGTTGTACAATGAGCAGTTCTTC | TRBJ2-1 | TRBV4-1 | - | -
CASREGQGAEQYF | TGCGCCAGCAGGGAGGGACAGGGCGCCGAGCAGTACTTC | TRBJ2-7 | TRBV10-2 | - | TRBD1
CASSFTRNTIYF | TGTGCCAGCAGTTTCACGCGGAACACCATATATTTT | TRBJ1-3 | TRBV12-3/TRBV12-4 | - | -
CASLDRQNYGYTF | TGTGCCAGCCTCGATCGACAGAACTATGGCTACACCTTC | TRBJ1-2 | TRBV6-5 | - | -
CASSTGTGRWYGYTF | TGTGCCAGTAGTACTGGGACAGGGCGGTGGTATGGCTACACCTTC | TRBJ1-2 | TRBV19 | - | TRBD1
CASSPRIRGSYLSGANVLTF | TGTGCCAGCTCACCAAGGATCAGGGGATCTTACCTCTCTGGGGCCAACGTCCTGACTTTC | TRBJ2-6 | TRBV18 | - | -
CASSYGTGPNTEAFF | TGTGCCAGCAGTTACGGGACAGGCCCGAACACTGAAGCTTTCTTT | TRBJ1-1 | TRBV6-5 | - | TRBD1
CASSERQGNTEAFF | TGTGCCAGCAGTGAGAGGCAGGGGAACACTGAAGCTTTCTTT | TRBJ1-1 | TRBV2 | - | -
CATSDRTSGMGNEQFF | TGTGCCACCAGTGATCGGACTAGCGGGATGGGGAATGAGCAGTTCTTC | TRBJ2-1 | TRBV24-1 | - | TRBD2
CASSPRTSGRSWGYYEQYF | TGTGCCAGCAGCCCACGGACTAGCGGGAGAAGTTGGGGATACTACGAGCAGTACTTC | TRBJ2-7 | TRBV21-1 | once | -
CASNTTPGLAGIYEQYF | TGTGCCAGCAACACCACTCCGGGACTAGCGGGGATATACGAGCAGTACTTC | TRBJ2-7 | TRBV28 | - | TRBD2
CASSADRAYNEQFF | TGTGCCAGTAGCGCTGACAGGGCCTACAATGAGCAGTTCTTC | TRBJ2-1 | TRBV19 | - | TRBD1
CASSAKQGAANTEAFF | TGTGCCAGCAGCGCCAAACAGGGGGCTGCGAACACTGAAGCTTTCTTT | TRBJ1-1 | TRBV9 | - | TRBD1
CASRMRAGDFWAQHF | TGTGCCAGTAGGATGAGGGCAGGCGACTTTTGGGCCCAGCATTTT | TRBJ1-5 | TRBV19 | - | -
CASSYQGDSPLHF | TGTGCCAGTAGTTACCAGGGGGATTCACCCCTCCACTTT | TRBJ1-6 | TRBV19 | few | TRBD1
CASSTRQGEKLFF | TGCGCCAGCAGCACGAGACAGGGCGAAAAACTGTTTTTT | TRBJ1-4 | TRBV4-1 | few | TRBD1
CASKHDQPQHF | TGTGCCAGCAAGCACGATCAGCCCCAGCATTTT | TRBJ1-5 | TRBV6-5 | - | -
CASSLGTSVYNEQFF | TGCGCCAGCAGCCTCGGGACTAGCGTCTACAATGAGCAGTTCTTC | TRBJ2-1 | TRBV5-1 | few | TRBD2
CASSTTGYSDGYTF | TGTGCCAGCAGTACGACAGGGTACTCAGATGGCTACACCTTC | TRBJ1-2 | TRBV6-5 | - | TRBD1
CASSTGTANTEAFF | TGTGCCAGCTCCACCGGGACAGCGAACACTGAAGCTTTCTTT | TRBJ1-1 | TRBV6-4 | - | TRBD1
CATSRDRGPYEQYF | TGTGCCACCAGCAGAGATCGAGGGCCTTACGAGCAGTACTTC | TRBJ2-7 | TRBV15 | - | -
CASSLDGGSQPQHF | TGTGCCAGCAGTCTGGACGGGGGAAGTCAGCCCCAGCATTTT | TRBJ1-5 | TRBV6-5 | - | -
CASSPQGDDGYTF | TGTGCCAGCTCACCACAGGGGGACGATGGCTACACCTTC | TRBJ1-2 | TRBV18 | - | -
CASSPGLGGTDTQYF | TGTGCCAGCTCACCCGGACTAGGTGGCACAGATACGCAGTATTTT | TRBJ2-3 | TRBV18 | - | TRBD2
CASSVALAGVHEQYF | TGTGCCAGCAGCGTAGCGCTAGCGGGAGTCCACGAGCAGTACTTC | TRBJ2-7 | TRBV9 | - | TRBD2
CASSWTGNTEAFF | TGTGCCAGCAGTTGGACAGGAAACACTGAAGCTTTCTTT | TRBJ1-1 | TRBV28 | - | TRBD1
CASSFLREGSTDTQYF | TGTGCCAGCAGTTTTCTGCGGGAGGGAAGCACAGATACGCAGTATTTT | TRBJ2-3 | TRBV27 | - | TRBD2
CASSLISGALNEQYF | TGTGCCAGCAGTTTAATATCAGGGGCTTTGAACGAGCAGTACTTC | TRBJ2-7 | TRBV27 | - | -
CASSLTVASSYEQYF | TGCGCCAGCAGCTTGACGGTAGCGAGCTCCTACGAGCAGTACTTC | TRBJ2-7 | TRBV5-1 | - | -
CASTPITGGFEQYF | TGTGCCAGCACACCCATTACAGGGGGCTTCGAGCAGTACTTC | TRBJ2-7 | TRBV28 | - | TRBD1
CASSLAGLYEKLFF | TGCGCCAGCAGCTTGGCCGGGTTATATGAAAAACTGTTTTTT | TRBJ1-4 | TRBV5-1 | - | -
CSASELGGATGELFF | TGCAGTGCTAGTGAGTTAGGGGGCGCCACCGGGGAGCTGTTTTTT | TRBJ2-2 | TRBV20-1 | once | TRBD1
CASSQFLGTEPYEQYF | TGTGCCAGCAGCCAATTTCTCGGGACAGAGCCCTACGAGCAGTACTTC | TRBJ2-7 | TRBV6-2/TRBV6-3 | - | TRBD1